The rows below give T cell receptor beta chains drawn from one sample of a study of cytomegalovirus exposure and HLA in healthy donors. The assay was immunoSEQ multiplex PCR, and TCRdb's table has in-frame clones only and misses some. The sample includes about 99,000 clones, about 80% of them seen just once. Sequenced input: PBMCs. The receptors shown here come from a man aged 35 to 55 in good health and CMV-seronegative. Each CDR3 is given with its conserved first and last residue. The D gene is left open where the match is weak. Rows give clone size only sometimes, using once, few, many, or a class for an expanded clone.

v_gene	abundance	j_gene	d_gene	CDR3aa	CDR3nt
TRBV7-9	NA	TRBJ1-4	NA	CASSLVGQQEKLFF	TGTGCCAGCAGCTTAGTGGGCCAGCAGGAAAAACTGTTTTTT
TRBV5-1	NA	TRBJ2-2	NA	CASSLEGTNTGELFF	TGCGCCAGCAGCTTGGAGGGGACGAACACCGGGGAGCTGTTTTTT
TRBV15	NA	TRBJ1-5	TRBD1	CATRTGGLGNQPQHF	TGTGCCACCCGGACAGGGGGCTTGGGCAATCAGCCCCAGCATTTT
TRBV29-1	NA	TRBJ2-7	TRBD2	CSVLLAEGGNEQYF	TGCAGCGTTCTACTAGCGGAGGGGGGGAACGAGCAGTACTTC
TRBV25-1	once	TRBJ2-1	TRBD2	CASRGSGRVSEQFF	TGTGCCAGCAGGGGAAGCGGGAGAGTTAGTGAGCAGTTCTTC
TRBV2	NA	TRBJ1-5	TRBD1	CASRPTGGNQPQHF	TGTGCCAGCAGACCAACAGGGGGCAATCAGCCCCAGCATTTT
TRBV2	NA	TRBJ1-4	NA	CASSEAGNQREGEKLFF	TGTGCCAGCAGTGAAGCGGGCAACCAAAGGGAGGGGGAAAAACTGTTTTTT
TRBV6-5	NA	TRBJ1-5	NA	CASSYSAGRDQPQHF	TGTGCCAGCAGTTACTCCGCGGGGAGGGATCAGCCCCAGCATTTT
TRBV30	NA	TRBJ2-1	TRBD1	CAWTGDRGLDNEQFF	TGTGCCTGGACAGGGGACAGGGGGCTTGACAATGAGCAGTTCTTC
TRBV7-8	NA	TRBJ1-1	NA	CASSLLPLETEAFF	TGTGCCAGCAGCTTACTACCCCTGGAGACTGAAGCTTTCTTT
TRBV5-1	NA	TRBJ2-7	NA	CASHEGGRIEQYF	TGCGCCAGCCACGAAGGAGGGCGAATCGAGCAGTACTTC
TRBV7-8	NA	TRBJ2-5	TRBD2	CASSYLAGAQETQYF	TGTGCCAGCAGTTACCTAGCGGGGGCCCAAGAGACCCAGTACTTC
TRBV6-5	NA	TRBJ1-3	NA	CASSYSGRTGNTIYF	TGTGCCAGCAGTTACTCTGGCAGAACTGGAAACACCATATATTTT
TRBV6-6	few	TRBJ1-1	TRBD1	CASIAGQGRAFF	TGTGCCAGCATCGCCGGACAGGGTCGAGCTTTCTTT
TRBV6-6	NA	TRBJ2-6	TRBD1	CASKSRGLGANVLTF	TGTGCCAGCAAGAGCAGGGGGCTCGGGGCCAACGTCCTGACTTTC
TRBV2	NA	TRBJ2-7	NA	CASSEEVGDYEQYF	TGTGCCAGCAGTGAAGAAGTAGGAGACTACGAGCAGTACTTC
TRBV6-1	NA	TRBJ2-3	NA	CASSQQGADTQYF	TGTGCCAGCAGCCAGCAGGGCGCAGATACGCAGTATTTT
TRBV5-4	NA	TRBJ1-1	TRBD1	CASRPDRGRNTEAFF	TGTGCCAGCAGACCTGACAGGGGTCGAAACACTGAAGCTTTCTTT
TRBV7-7	NA	TRBJ2-5	NA	CASSFSQTGWETQYF	TGTGCTAGCAGCTTTTCCCAAACAGGGTGGGAGACCCAGTACTTC
TRBV4-1	NA	TRBJ2-7	TRBD2	CASSQDPASGSYYEQYF	TGCGCCAGCAGCCAAGACCCCGCTAGCGGGAGTTACTACGAGCAGTACTTC
TRBV28	NA	TRBJ1-2	TRBD1	CASTLTQGARYGYTF	TGTGCCAGCACATTAACACAGGGGGCGCGCTATGGCTACACCTTC
TRBV18	NA	TRBJ2-1	TRBD2	CASSPTTSGRNNEQFF	TGTGCCAGCTCACCAACGACTAGCGGGAGGAACAATGAGCAGTTCTTC
TRBV10-3	few	TRBJ1-6	NA	CAISELGQSNSPLHF	TGTGCCATCAGTGAGTTGGGGCAGAGTAATTCACCCCTCCACTTT
TRBV7-9	NA	TRBJ2-5	TRBD1	CASSRMGQAQETQYF	TGTGCCAGCAGCCGAATGGGACAGGCGCAAGAGACCCAGTACTTC
TRBV9	NA	TRBJ1-2	NA	CASSVVAGEKYNYGYTF	TGTGCCAGCAGCGTAGTAGCAGGGGAAAAGTATAACTATGGCTACACCTTC
TRBV28	NA	TRBJ1-2	NA	CASSLQDLNGYTF	TGTGCCAGCAGTTTGCAGGACTTGAATGGCTACACCTTC